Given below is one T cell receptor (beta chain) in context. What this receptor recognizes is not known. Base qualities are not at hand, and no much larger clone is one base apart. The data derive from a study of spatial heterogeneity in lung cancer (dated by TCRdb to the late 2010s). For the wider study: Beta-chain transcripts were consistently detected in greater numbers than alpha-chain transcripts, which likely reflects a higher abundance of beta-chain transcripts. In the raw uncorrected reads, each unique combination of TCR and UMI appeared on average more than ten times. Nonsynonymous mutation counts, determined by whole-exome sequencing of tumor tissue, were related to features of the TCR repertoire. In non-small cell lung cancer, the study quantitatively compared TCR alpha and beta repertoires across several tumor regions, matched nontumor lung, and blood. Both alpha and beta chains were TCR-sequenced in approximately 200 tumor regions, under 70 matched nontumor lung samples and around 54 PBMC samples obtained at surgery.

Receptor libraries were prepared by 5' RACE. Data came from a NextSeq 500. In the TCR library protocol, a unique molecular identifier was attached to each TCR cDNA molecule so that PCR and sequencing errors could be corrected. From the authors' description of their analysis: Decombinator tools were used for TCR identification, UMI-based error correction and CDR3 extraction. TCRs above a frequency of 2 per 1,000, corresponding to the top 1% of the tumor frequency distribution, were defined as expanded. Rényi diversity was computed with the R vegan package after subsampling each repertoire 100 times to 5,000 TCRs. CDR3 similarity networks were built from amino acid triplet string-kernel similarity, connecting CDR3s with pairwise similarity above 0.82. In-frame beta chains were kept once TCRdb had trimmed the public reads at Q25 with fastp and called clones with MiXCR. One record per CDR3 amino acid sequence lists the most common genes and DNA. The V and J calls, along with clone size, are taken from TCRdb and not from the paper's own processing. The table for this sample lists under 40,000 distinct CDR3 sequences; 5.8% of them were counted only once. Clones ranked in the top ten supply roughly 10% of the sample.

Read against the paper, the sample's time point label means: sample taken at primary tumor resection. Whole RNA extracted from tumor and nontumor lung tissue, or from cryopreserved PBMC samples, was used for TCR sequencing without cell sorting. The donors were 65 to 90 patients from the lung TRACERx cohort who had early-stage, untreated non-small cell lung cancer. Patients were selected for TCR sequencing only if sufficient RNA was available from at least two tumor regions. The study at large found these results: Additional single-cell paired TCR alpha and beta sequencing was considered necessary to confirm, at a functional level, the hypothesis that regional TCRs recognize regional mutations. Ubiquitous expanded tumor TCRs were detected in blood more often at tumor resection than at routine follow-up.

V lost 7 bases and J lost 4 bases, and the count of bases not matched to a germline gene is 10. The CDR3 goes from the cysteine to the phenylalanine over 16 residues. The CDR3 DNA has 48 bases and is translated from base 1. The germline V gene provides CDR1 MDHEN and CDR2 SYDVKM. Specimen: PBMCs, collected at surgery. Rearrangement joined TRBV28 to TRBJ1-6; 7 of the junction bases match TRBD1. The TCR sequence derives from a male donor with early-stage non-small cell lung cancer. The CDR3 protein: CASMRAGGGYNSPLHF. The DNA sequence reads TGTGCCAGCATGCGGGCAGGGGGAGGATATAATTCACCCCTCCACTTT.